The clone carrying this T cell receptor (beta chain) was found once. The sample belongs to a study of cytomegalovirus exposure and HLA in healthy donors. Germline V CDR1 and CDR2: SGHTA, FQGNSA. This CDR3 is built from 14 residues. The V end lost 5 bases, the J end lost 5 bases, and 12 bases lay between the germline ends. PCR employed 60 Vbeta and 13 Jbeta primers. As processed by the authors: As a later analysis found, there were about 80 million unique TCR beta chains, of which roughly 11 million were shared. Profiling relied on immunoSEQ multiplex PCR, and the TCRdb table lists in-frame clones only, not all of them. That table supplies the V and J calls and clone size; D and trimming were determined from the DNA. The table includes tens of thousands of clones, 65% to 90% detected once.

This chain joins TRBV7-2 and TRBJ2-2; D perhaps matches TRBD1 (6 bases). The TCR comes from a human donor in good health. Specimen: PBMCs. The CDR3 DNA reads as TGTGCCAGCAGCCCAGGGGCCTTTACCGGGGAGCTGTTTTTT. This encodes CASSPGAFTGELFF.